The clone carrying this TCR beta chain has a handful of counts. As the CDR3 is not closed by the conserved phenylalanine or tryptophan, this likely results from a read error. No cell sorting was done before RNA was extracted from the tissue. More than 3 cm separated this lung sample from the edge of the tumor. TCRbeta libraries were built with three rounds of nested PCR, modified from ARM-PCR. TCRdb analysed the multiplex PCR reads with MiXCR anew, one entry per CDR3 protein. The table has 45,000 to 65,000 distinct CDR3 sequences, about 70% seen once. These data are taken from a study of tumor and adjacent non-tumor tissue in lung cancer. This CDR3 contains 16 residues. The germline V gene encodes CDR1 LGHNA and CDR2 YSLEER.

The origin of this receptor is a woman in her sixties with non-small cell lung cancer. J is TRBJ2-1 and V is TRBV4-3, with 10 positions matching TRBD2. Sequenced: distant non-tumor lung tissue. The CDR3 coding sequence is TGCGTCAGCAGCCAAGGGACTAGCGAGATTTACAATGAGCAGTTCATC. This codes for CVSSQGTSEIYNEQFI.